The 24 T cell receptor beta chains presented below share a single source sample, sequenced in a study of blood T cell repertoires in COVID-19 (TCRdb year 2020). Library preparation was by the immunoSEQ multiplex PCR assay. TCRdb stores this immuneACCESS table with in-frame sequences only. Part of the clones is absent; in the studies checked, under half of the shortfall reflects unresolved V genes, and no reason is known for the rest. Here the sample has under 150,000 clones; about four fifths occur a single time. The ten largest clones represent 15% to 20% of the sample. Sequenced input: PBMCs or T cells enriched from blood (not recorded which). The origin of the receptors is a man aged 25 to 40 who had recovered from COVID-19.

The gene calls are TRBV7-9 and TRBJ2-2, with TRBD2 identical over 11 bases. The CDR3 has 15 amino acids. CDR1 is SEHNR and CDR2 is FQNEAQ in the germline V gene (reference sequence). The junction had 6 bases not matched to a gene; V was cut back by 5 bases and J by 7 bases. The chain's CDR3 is CASSELAGAIGELFF. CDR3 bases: TGTGCCAGCAGCGAACTAGCGGGAGCAATCGGGGAGCTGTTTTTT.

The CDR3 protein is CASSLLLREGNQPQHF. Here the CDR3 DNA reads TGTGCCAGCAGCTTATTATTGAGGGAGGGGAATCAGCCCCAGCATTTT. J is TRBJ1-5 and V is TRBV7-8, with D perhaps matching TRBD1 (5 bases). The V and J ends lost 2 bases and 4 bases respectively, with 15 bases between them. The germline V gene encodes CDR1 SGHVS and CDR2 FQNEAQ. CDR3 length: 16 amino acids.

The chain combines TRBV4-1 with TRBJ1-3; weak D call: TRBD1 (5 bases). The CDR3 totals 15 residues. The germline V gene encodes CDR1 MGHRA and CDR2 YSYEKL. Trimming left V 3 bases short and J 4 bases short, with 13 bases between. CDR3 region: CASSHRGTDGNTIYF. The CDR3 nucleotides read TGCGCCAGCAGCCACCGGGGGACTGACGGAAACACCATATATTTT.

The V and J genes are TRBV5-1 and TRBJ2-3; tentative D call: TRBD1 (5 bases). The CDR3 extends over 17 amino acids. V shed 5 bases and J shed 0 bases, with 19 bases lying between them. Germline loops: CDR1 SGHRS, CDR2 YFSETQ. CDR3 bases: TGCGCCAGCAGAAGGCAGGGCCAGACACTTAGCACAGATACGCAGTATTTT. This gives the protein CASRRQGQTLSTDTQYF.

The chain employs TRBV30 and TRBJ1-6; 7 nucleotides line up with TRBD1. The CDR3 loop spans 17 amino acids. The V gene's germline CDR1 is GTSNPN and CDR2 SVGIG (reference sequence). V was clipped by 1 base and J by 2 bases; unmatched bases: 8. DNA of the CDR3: TGTGCCTGGAGTGGTCCGAACAGGGGTGCCTATAATTCACCCCTCCACTTT. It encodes CAWSGPNRGAYNSPLHF.

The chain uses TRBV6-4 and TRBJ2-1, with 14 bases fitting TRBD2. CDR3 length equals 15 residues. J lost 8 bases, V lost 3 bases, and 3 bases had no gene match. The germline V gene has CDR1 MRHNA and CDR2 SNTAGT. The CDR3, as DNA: TGTGCCAGCAGTGAGGGACTAGCGGGGGTTGATGAGCAGTTCTTC. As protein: CASSEGLAGVDEQFF.

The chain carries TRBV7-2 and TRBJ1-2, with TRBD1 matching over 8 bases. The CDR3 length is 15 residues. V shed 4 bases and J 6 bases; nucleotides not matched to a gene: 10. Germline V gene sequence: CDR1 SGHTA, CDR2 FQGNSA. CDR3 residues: CASSSWTGSVDGYTF. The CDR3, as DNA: TGTGCCAGCAGCTCCTGGACAGGGTCTGTGGATGGCTACACCTTC.

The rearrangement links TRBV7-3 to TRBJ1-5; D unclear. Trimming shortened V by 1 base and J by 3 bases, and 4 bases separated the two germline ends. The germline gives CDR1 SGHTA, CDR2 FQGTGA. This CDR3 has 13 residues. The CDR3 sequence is CASSLNNNQPQHF. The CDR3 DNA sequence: TGTGCCAGCAGCTTAAATAACAATCAGCCCCAGCATTTT.

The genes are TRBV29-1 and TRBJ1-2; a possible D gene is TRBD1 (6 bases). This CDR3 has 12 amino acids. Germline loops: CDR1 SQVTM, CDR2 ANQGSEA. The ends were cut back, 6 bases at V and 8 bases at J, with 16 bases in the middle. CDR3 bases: TGCAGCGTCGGGGAGGGGGGTGAGGGCTACACCTTC. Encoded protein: CSVGEGGEGYTF. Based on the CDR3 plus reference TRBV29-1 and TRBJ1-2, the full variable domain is SAVISQKPSRDICQRGTSLTIQCQVDSQVTMMFWYRQQPGQSLTLIATANQGSEATYESGFVIDKFPISRPNLTFSTLTVSNMSPEDSSIYLCSVGEGGEGYTFGSGTRLTVV.

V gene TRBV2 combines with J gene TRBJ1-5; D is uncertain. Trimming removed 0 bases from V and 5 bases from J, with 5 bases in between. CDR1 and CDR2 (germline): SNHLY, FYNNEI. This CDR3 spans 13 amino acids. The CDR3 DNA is TGTGCCAGCAGTGAAGCCCGAGATCAGCCCCAGCATTTT. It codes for CASSEARDQPQHF.

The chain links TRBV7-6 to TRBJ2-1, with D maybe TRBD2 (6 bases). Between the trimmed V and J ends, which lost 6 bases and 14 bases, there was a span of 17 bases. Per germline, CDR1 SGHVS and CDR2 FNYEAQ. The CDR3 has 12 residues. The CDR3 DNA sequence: TGTGCCAGCAGTAAAGGGACTCCCCCAAAGTTCTTC. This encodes CASSKGTPPKFF.

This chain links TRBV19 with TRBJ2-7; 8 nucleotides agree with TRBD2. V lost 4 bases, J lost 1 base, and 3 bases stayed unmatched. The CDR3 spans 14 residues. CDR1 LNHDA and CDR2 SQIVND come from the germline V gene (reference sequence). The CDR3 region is CASSTQRGSYEQYF. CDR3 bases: TGTGCCAGTAGTACCCAGCGGGGGTCCTACGAGCAGTACTTC.

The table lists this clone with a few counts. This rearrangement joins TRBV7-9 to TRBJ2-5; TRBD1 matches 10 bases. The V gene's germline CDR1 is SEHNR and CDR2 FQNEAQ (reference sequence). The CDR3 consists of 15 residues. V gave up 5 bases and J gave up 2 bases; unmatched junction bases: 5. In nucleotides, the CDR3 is TGTGCCAGCAGCCCCCGGGACAGGGGTCAAGAGACCCAGTACTTC. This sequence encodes CASSPRDRGQETQYF.

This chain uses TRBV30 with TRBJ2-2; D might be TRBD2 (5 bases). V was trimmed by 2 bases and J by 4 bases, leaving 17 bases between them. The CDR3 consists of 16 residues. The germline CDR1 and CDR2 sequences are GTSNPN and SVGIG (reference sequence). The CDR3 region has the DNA TGTGCCTGGAGTCGGCGGCAGACCCGGGGCACCGGGGAGCTGTTTTTT. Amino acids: CAWSRRQTRGTGELFF.

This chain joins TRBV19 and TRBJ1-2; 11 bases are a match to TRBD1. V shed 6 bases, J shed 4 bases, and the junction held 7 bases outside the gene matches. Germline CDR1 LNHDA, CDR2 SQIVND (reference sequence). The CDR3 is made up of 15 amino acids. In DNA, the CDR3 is TGTGCCAGTAGGTATGGACAGGGGGCGCGCTATGGCTACACCTTC. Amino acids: CASRYGQGARYGYTF.

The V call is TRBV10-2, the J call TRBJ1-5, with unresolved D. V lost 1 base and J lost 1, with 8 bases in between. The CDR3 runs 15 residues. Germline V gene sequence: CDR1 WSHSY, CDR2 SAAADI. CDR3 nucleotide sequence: TGCGCCAGCAGTGAGTGGGCGGGGAGCAATCAGCCCCAGCATTTT. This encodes CASSEWAGSNQPQHF.

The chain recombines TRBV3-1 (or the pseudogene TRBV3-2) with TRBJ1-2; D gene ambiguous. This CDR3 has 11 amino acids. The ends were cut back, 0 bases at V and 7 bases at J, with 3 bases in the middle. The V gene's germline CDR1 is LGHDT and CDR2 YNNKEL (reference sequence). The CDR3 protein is CASSQDGGYTF. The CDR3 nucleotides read TGTGCCAGCAGCCAAGACGGTGGCTACACCTTC.

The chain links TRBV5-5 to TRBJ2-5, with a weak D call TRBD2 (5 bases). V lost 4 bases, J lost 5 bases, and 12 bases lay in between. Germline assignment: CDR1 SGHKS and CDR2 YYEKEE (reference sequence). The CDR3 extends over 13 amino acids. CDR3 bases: TGTGCCAGCAGCCCCCTAGCAATGGAGACCCAGTACTTC. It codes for CASSPLAMETQYF.

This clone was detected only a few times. The CDR3 loop is CASSPMTGGGTEAFF. The CDR3 region has the DNA TGTGCCAGCTCACCGATGACAGGGGGCGGCACTGAAGCTTTCTTT. The genes are TRBV18 and TRBJ1-1, with TRBD1 matching over 10 bases. Looked up from germline, CDR1 is KGHSH and CDR2 is LQKENI. After removal of 3 bases from V and 4 bases from J, the junction contained 5 bases not matched to a gene. CDR3 size: 15 residues.

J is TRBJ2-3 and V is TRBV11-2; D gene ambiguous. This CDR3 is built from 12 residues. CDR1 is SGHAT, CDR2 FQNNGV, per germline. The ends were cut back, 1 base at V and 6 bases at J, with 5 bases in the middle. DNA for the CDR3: TGTGCCAGCAGCTTAGTTGGCGATACGCAGTATTTT. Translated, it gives CASSLVGDTQYF. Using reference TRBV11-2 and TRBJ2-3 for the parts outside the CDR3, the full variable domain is EAGVAQSPRYKIIEKRQSVAFWCNPISGHATLYWYQQILGQGPKLLIQFQNNGVVDDSQLPKDRFSAERLKGVDSTLKIQPAKLEDSAVYLCASSLVGDTQYFGPGTRLTVL.

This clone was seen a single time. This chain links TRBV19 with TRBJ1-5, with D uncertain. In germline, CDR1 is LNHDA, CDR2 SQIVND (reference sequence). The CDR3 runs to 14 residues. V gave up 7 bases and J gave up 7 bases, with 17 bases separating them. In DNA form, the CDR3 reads TGTGCCAGTACCTTTGAAAGGGAGGAACAGCCCCAGCATTTT. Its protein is CASTFEREEQPQHF.

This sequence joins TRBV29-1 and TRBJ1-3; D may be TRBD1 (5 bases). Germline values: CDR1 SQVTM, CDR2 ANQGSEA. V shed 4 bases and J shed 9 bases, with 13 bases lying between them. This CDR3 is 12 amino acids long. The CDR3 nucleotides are TGCAGCGTTGGACAGACCCAAGGCACCATATATTTT. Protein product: CSVGQTQGTIYF.

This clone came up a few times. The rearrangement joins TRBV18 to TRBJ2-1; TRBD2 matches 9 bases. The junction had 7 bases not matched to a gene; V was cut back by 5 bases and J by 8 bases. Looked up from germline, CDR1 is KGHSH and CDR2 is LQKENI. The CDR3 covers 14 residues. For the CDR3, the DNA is TGTGCCAGCTCATTAGCGGGAGATGTAGATGAGCAGTTCTTC. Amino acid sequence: CASSLAGDVDEQFF. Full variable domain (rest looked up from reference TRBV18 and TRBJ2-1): NAGVMQNPRHLVRRRGQEARLRCSPMKGHSHVYWYRQLPEEGLKFMVYLQKENIIDESGMPKERFSAEFPKEGPSILRIQQVVRGDSAAYFCASSLAGDVDEQFFGPGTRLTVL.

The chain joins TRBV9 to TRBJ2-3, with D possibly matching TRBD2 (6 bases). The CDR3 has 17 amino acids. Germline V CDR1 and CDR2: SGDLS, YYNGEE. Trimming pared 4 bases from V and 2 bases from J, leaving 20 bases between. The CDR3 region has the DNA TGTGCCAGCAGCTTAGACCCCTGGCGGGACCACACAGATACGCAGTATTTT. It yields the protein CASSLDPWRDHTDTQYF.